This T cell receptor (beta chain) was captured by sequencing in a study of cytomegalovirus exposure and HLA in healthy donors. The CDR3 contains 17 residues. With 0 bases removed from V and 5 bases from J, the gap between germline ends came to 17 bases. Germline CDR1 reads PRHDT; CDR2 reads FYEKMQ (reference sequence). Concerning this clone itself: What it binds is not known.

General study results and limits: Reportedly, cytomegalovirus status was diagnosed with high sensitivity and specificity. The study put 150 or so TCR beta chains on its list as cytomegalovirus-associated.

Only in-frame clones appear in the TCRdb table, and some are missing; sequencing was by immunoSEQ multiplex PCR. The table has over 150,000 clones, 80% to 85% seen once. The receptor comes from a woman younger than 35 in good health and CMV-seropositive. V is TRBV13 and J is TRBJ2-1, with D maybe TRBD2 (7 bases). Sequenced: PBMCs. CDR3: CASSLGRFAGANNEQFF. The CDR3 DNA is TGTGCCAGCAGCTTAGGGCGCTTCGCGGGGGCCAACAATGAGCAGTTCTTC.